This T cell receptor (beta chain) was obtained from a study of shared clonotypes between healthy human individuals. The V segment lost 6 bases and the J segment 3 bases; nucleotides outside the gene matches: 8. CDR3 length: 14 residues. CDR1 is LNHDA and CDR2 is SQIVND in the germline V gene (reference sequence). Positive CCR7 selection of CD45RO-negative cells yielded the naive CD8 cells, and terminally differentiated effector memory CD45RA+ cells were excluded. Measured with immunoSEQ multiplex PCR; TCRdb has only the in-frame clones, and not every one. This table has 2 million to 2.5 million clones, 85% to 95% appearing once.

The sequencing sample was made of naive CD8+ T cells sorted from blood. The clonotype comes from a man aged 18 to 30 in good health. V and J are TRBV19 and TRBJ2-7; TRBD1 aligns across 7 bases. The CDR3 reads CASSPGTEGYEQYF. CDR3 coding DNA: TGTGCCAGTAGCCCAGGGACAGAAGGCTACGAGCAGTACTTC.